These 19 T cell receptor beta chains came from one sample sequenced in a study of blood T cell repertoires in COVID-19. This table comes from immunoSEQ multiplex PCR, and its TCRdb copy is limited to in-frame clones, with some not included. The sample lists 150,000 to 200,000 clones, more than 75% occurring once. Sequenced input: PBMCs or T cells enriched from blood (not recorded which). All receptors come from a woman between 50 and 59 years old with acute COVID-19.

The chain carries TRBV12-3 or TRBV12-4 and TRBJ1-6; no firm D call. V was clipped by 7 bases and J by 6 bases, with 10 bases between them. The CDR3 runs to 13 residues. CDR3 sequence reads: CASTRGVNSPLHF. For the CDR3, the DNA is TGTGCCAGCACCCGGGGAGTTAATTCACCCCTCCACTTT.

J is TRBJ1-4 and V is TRBV19; 10 bases map to TRBD1. V trimming: 5 bases; J trimming: 5 bases; junction bases outside the gene matches: 2. The germline CDR1 and CDR2 sequences are LNHDA and SQIVND (reference sequence). The CDR3 is 14 residues long. The CDR3: CASSATGGNEKLFF. CDR3 bases: TGTGCCAGTAGTGCGACAGGGGGCAATGAAAAACTGTTTTTT.

The CDR3 is CATRSHTGGGNTIYF. In DNA, the CDR3 is TGTGCCACTCGATCCCATACAGGGGGGGGAAACACCATATATTTT. The chain links TRBV6-5 to TRBJ1-3, with 8 bases that match TRBD1. From germline, CDR1 is MNHEY and CDR2 SVGAGI. Trimming took 10 bases from V and 4 from J; bases not matched to a gene: 12. The CDR3 covers 15 residues.

This sequence joins TRBV4-1 and TRBJ1-2, with a possible D match to TRBD1 (6 bases). V was shortened by 0 bases and J by 4 bases, with 12 bases between the two germline ends. From germline, CDR1 is MGHRA and CDR2 YSYEKL. The CDR3 consists of 15 residues. CDR3 loop: CASSQDLGQPYGYTF. In nucleotides, the CDR3 is TGCGCCAGCAGCCAAGATTTAGGACAGCCCTATGGCTACACCTTC.

V usage is TRBV6-4 and J usage is TRBJ1-1; TRBD1 matches 7 bases. Looked up from germline, CDR1 is MRHNA and CDR2 is SNTAGT. The V segment lost 6 bases and the J segment 1 base; nucleotides outside the gene matches: 5. This CDR3 spans 14 amino acids. The CDR3 region is CASSPTGPNTEAFF. The CDR3 DNA sequence: TGTGCCAGCAGCCCGACAGGGCCGAACACTGAAGCTTTCTTT.

This chain uses TRBV3-1 (or the pseudogene TRBV3-2) with TRBJ2-5; 9 bases map to TRBD1. J lost 5 bases, V lost 5 bases, and 12 bases had no gene match. The CDR3 covers 16 residues. Germline assignment: CDR1 LGHDT and CDR2 YNNKEL (reference sequence). CDR3 bases: TGTGCCAGCAGCAGCACCGGGACAGGGTGGTTCGAGACCCAGTACTTC. The encoded protein is CASSSTGTGWFETQYF.

The V gene is TRBV7-8, the J gene TRBJ1-5; D gene uncertain. This CDR3 region has 16 residues. V was cut by 0 bases and J by 0 bases, with 9 bases left in between. The germline V gene encodes CDR1 SGHVS and CDR2 FQNEAQ. CDR3 in amino acids: CASSLAPSGSNQPQHF. DNA for the CDR3: TGTGCCAGCAGCTTAGCTCCCTCAGGTAGCAATCAGCCCCAGCATTTT.

The chain has TRBV29-1 and TRBJ1-5; TRBD1 matches 7 bases. The length of the CDR3 is 14 residues. With 6 bases clipped from V and 0 bases from J, the junction kept 5 bases outside the gene matches. Looked up from germline, CDR1 is SQVTM and CDR2 is ANQGSEA. The chain's CDR3 is CSVATGNSNQPQHF. CDR3 DNA: TGCAGCGTCGCGACAGGGAATAGCAATCAGCCCCAGCATTTT.

This clone was counted between two and nine times. The chain couples TRBV20-1 to TRBJ2-7; D possibly corresponds to TRBD2 (6 bases). The CDR3 extends over 13 amino acids. The germline CDR1 and CDR2 sequences are DFQATT and SNEGSKA (reference sequence). V shed 3 bases and J shed 2 bases, with 11 bases lying between them. CDR3 residues: CSASDRGTYEQYV. CDR3 sequence (DNA): TGCAGTGCTAGTGATCGGGGGACCTACGAGCAGTACGTC.

The chain employs TRBV3-1 (or the pseudogene TRBV3-2) and TRBJ2-1; 7 positions match TRBD2. CDR3 length: 14 amino acids. Germline V gene lookup returns CDR1 LGHDT and CDR2 YNNKEL (reference sequence). The V segment lost 5 bases and the J segment 2 bases; nucleotides outside the gene matches: 3. The CDR3 DNA follows: TGTGCCAGCAGCGAGCGGGGAGCCTACAATGAGCAGTTCTTC. Its protein is CASSERGAYNEQFF.

This rearrangement joins TRBV28 to TRBJ2-2; tentatively, D is TRBD1 (6 bases). CDR3 length: 17 amino acids. Germline CDR1 and CDR2: MDHEN and SYDVKM. V lost 7 bases and J 4 bases, leaving 22 bases between the germline ends. In nucleotides, the CDR3 is TGTGCCAGCATCAACCTCTTACAGGGTTCGGTCACCGGGGAGCTGTTTTTT. Residues: CASINLLQGSVTGELFF.

J is TRBJ2-1 and V is TRBV10-1; D might be TRBD2 (6 bases). Per the germline V gene, CDR1 is WNHNN and CDR2 is SYGVQD (reference sequence). This CDR3 contains 15 residues. Trimming shortened V by 6 bases and J by 4 bases, and 16 bases separated the two germline ends. CDR3 DNA sequence: TGCGCCAGCAGCCTCGAACGGGGGACTTACAATGAGCAGTTCTTC. It translates to CASSLERGTYNEQFF.

This chain uses TRBV6-2 or TRBV6-3 with TRBJ2-1; TRBD2 matches at 7 bases. The CDR3 covers 16 residues. V trimming: 2 bases; J trimming: 5 bases; junction bases outside the gene matches: 9. The germline gives CDR1 MNHEY, CDR2 SVGEGT. DNA of the CDR3: TGTGCCAGCAGTTACCCCTGGGGGGGGGACGACAATGAGCAGTTCTTC. This sequence encodes CASSYPWGGDDNEQFF.

This chain joins TRBV19 and TRBJ2-7; D might be TRBD1 (6 bases). Germline assignment: CDR1 LNHDA and CDR2 SQIVND (reference sequence). The CDR3 runs 12 residues. Trimming removed 1 base from V and 6 bases from J, with 7 bases in between. As DNA, the CDR3 is TGTGCCAGTAGTATAGGAGGGGGCGAGCAGTACGTC. Its protein is CASSIGGGEQYV.

The chain combines TRBV19 with TRBJ1-3, with D hard to call. Trimming took off 5 bases at V and 0 bases at J, with 5 bases between the two ends. The CDR3 spans 13 residues. The V gene's germline CDR1 is LNHDA and CDR2 SQIVND (reference sequence). CDR3 sequence reads: CASSYSSGNTIYF. Written as DNA, the CDR3 is TGTGCCAGTAGTTATAGCTCTGGAAACACCATATATTTT.

This chain connects TRBV7-8 to TRBJ1-1; maybe TRBD1 (5 bases). Trimming stripped 5 bases from V and 4 bases from J, with 14 bases between. CDR1 SGHVS and CDR2 FQNEAQ come from the germline V gene. The CDR3 sequence is 14 residues long. The CDR3 region has the DNA TGTGCCAGCAGCCCCCAGGGTACGGGCACTGAAGCTTTCTTT. Protein sequence: CASSPQGTGTEAFF. Variable domain in full (rest from reference TRBV7-8 and TRBJ1-1): GAGVSQSPRYKVAKRGQDVALRCDPISGHVSLFWYQQALGQGPEFLTYFQNEAQLDKSGLPSDRFFAERPEGSVSTLKIQRTQQEDSAVYLCASSPQGTGTEAFFGQGTRLTVV.

The chain employs TRBV7-6 and TRBJ2-2; tentative D call: TRBD2 (5 bases). The germline CDR1 and CDR2 sequences are SGHVS and FNYEAQ. V was cut by 3 bases and J by 3 bases, with 11 bases left in between. The CDR3 is 15 residues long. The CDR3 DNA is TGTGCCAGCAGCTTGGAAGGGCGGGACACCGGGGAGCTGTTTTTT. As protein: CASSLEGRDTGELFF.

The DNA for the CDR3 is TGTGCCAGCAGTTCCGATGGCTACACCTTC. Encoded protein: CASSSDGYTF. The V and J genes are TRBV28 and TRBJ1-2; D unclear. CDR1 and CDR2 (germline): MDHEN, SYDVKM. CDR3 size: 10 residues. Trimming took off 4 bases at V and 6 bases at J, with 3 bases between the two ends.

On this clone: Other DNA variants within this sample encode the same CDR3. The rearrangement links TRBV28 to TRBJ2-3; weak D call: TRBD2 (6 bases). The germline V gene encodes CDR1 MDHEN and CDR2 SYDVKM. Trimming stripped 2 bases from V and 1 base from J, with 10 bases between. The CDR3 totals 15 residues. CDR3 loop: CASSLPQRGTDTQYF. The CDR3 DNA is TGTGCCAGCAGTTTACCTCAGCGGGGCACAGATACGCAGTATTTT.